These 9 T cell receptor beta chains originate from one sample sequenced in a study of blood T cell repertoires in COVID-19. Some clones are missing from TCRdb's copy, which holds only in-frame ones; the method was immunoSEQ multiplex PCR. This table has some 150,000 clones, less than 90% appearing once. Sequencing was carried out using PBMCs or T cells enriched from blood (not recorded which). These receptors were obtained from a woman in her fifties or sixties who had recovered from COVID-19.

This chain links TRBV9 with TRBJ2-1, with 11 bases matching TRBD2. CDR1 and CDR2 (germline): SGDLS, YYNGEE. This CDR3 has 15 amino acids. The V segment lost 4 bases and the J segment 6 bases; nucleotides outside the gene matches: 6. The CDR3 bases are TGTGCCAGCAGCATGGGGACTAGCGGCTCCAATGAGCAGTTCTTC. Its translation is CASSMGTSGSNEQFF.

The rearrangement uses TRBV7-8 and TRBJ2-7, with 8 bases aligning to TRBD2. The V gene end was trimmed by 3 bases and the J gene end by 4 bases; junction bases not matched to a gene: 8. Per germline, CDR1 SGHVS and CDR2 FQNEAQ. This CDR3 is built from 15 residues. In nucleotides, the CDR3 is TGTGCCAGCAGCTTCCGAGCGGGAGCCTTTTACGAGCAGTACGTC. It encodes CASSFRAGAFYEQYV.

A single count supports this clone. The chain employs TRBV6-5 and TRBJ2-1; TRBD1 matches 12 bases. The germline V gene encodes CDR1 MNHEY and CDR2 SVGAGI. This CDR3 contains 14 residues. V trimming: 5 bases; J trimming: 7 bases; junction bases outside the gene matches: 3. The CDR3 nucleotides are TGTGCCAGCAGTCGGGACAGGGGGCCAAATGAGCAGTTCTTC. Protein sequence: CASSRDRGPNEQFF.

This clone appeared a single time. The chain is built from TRBV15 and TRBJ2-7; D possibly corresponds to TRBD2 (6 bases). CDR3 length equals 17 residues. Trimming left V 0 bases short and J 0 bases short, with 15 bases between. From germline, CDR1 is LNHNV and CDR2 YYDKDF (reference sequence). DNA of the CDR3: TGTGCCACCAGCAGAGATGGCGGGGCGGTGAGCTCCTACGAGCAGTACGTC. Translated: CATSRDGGAVSSYEQYV.

There are a few counts of this clone. The gene calls are TRBV28 and TRBJ1-1; D remains unclear. Germline assignment: CDR1 MDHEN and CDR2 SYDVKM. The V end lost 5 bases, the J end lost 2 bases, and 15 bases lay between the germline ends. The CDR3 consists of 15 residues. Written as DNA, the CDR3 is TGTGCCAGCAGTCTTACCTTATACAGAAACACTGAAGCTTTCTTT. It is translated as CASSLTLYRNTEAFF. Drawing the rest from reference TRBV28 and TRBJ1-1, the complete variable domain is DVKVTQSSRYLVKRTGEKVFLECVQDMDHENMFWYRQDPGLGLRLIYFSYDVKMKEKGDIPEGYSVSREKKERFSLILESASTNQTSMYLCASSLTLYRNTEAFFGQGTRLTVV.

This clone appeared once. This chain connects TRBV7-8 to TRBJ2-2, with 8 bases lining up with TRBD2. CDR3 length equals 15 residues. Trimming removed 0 bases from V and 6 bases from J; junction bases left unmatched: 3. Germline assignment: CDR1 SGHVS and CDR2 FQNEAQ. The CDR3 DNA is TGTGCCAGCAGCTTAGCTGCGCGGGGGGCCGGGGAGCTGTTTTTT. This sequence encodes CASSLAARGAGELFF.

The rearrangement joins TRBV5-6 to TRBJ2-5; maybe TRBD2 (6 bases). CDR1 SGHDT and CDR2 YYEEEE come from the germline V gene. The CDR3 sequence is 12 residues long. The V gene lost 2 bases and the J gene lost 9 bases, with 11 bases spanning the gap. CDR3 residues: CASSLSPGAQYF. The CDR3 DNA follows: TGTGCCAGCAGCTTATCCCCGGGAGCCCAGTACTTC.

The rearrangement uses TRBV6-5 and TRBJ1-2; D might be TRBD1 (6 bases). The CDR3 contains 15 residues. Germline CDR1 MNHEY, CDR2 SVGAGI. V was trimmed by 2 bases and J by 4 bases, leaving 14 bases between them. CDR3 protein: CASSYQGHERYGYTF. The CDR3 nucleotides read TGTGCCAGCAGTTACCAGGGGCACGAGCGCTATGGCTACACCTTC.

The chain joins TRBV6-4 to TRBJ1-1, with a tentative D call TRBD1 (6 bases). Trimming stripped 6 bases from V and 1 base from J, with 9 bases between. This CDR3 is 13 amino acids long. Per the germline V gene, CDR1 is MRHNA and CDR2 is SNTAGT. CDR3 sequence: CASRVDRNTEAFF. The CDR3 bases are TGTGCCAGCAGAGTGGACAGGAACACTGAAGCTTTCTTT.